Following are 14 T cell receptor beta chains from one sample sequenced in a study of radiation and T cells in renal cell carcinoma. Produced via immunoSEQ multiplex PCR; TCRdb's table is partial and in-frame only. The data show some 120,000 clones, 75% to 90% seen once. Time point defined: blood 2 weeks post-SBRT. As for treatment: 15 Gy SBRT to primary tumor, nephrectomy 4 weeks later. The source was blood, collected from a patient whose treatment included radiotherapy and nephrectomy. These receptors were taken from a woman in her sixties with renal cell carcinoma.

This clone has more than one count but fewer than ten. This chain joins TRBV7-2 and TRBJ2-2; D remains unclear. Germline V gives CDR1 SGHTA, CDR2 FQGNSA. V was clipped by 3 bases and J by 4 bases, with 12 bases between them. The CDR3 contains 15 residues. Here the CDR3 reads CASSLIQSGTGELFF. CDR3 coding DNA: TGTGCCAGCAGCTTGATCCAATCGGGCACCGGGGAGCTGTTTTTT.

The rearrangement joins TRBV6-1 to TRBJ1-5; D perhaps matches TRBD1 (6 bases). CDR1 and CDR2 from the germline V gene are MNHNS and SASEGT. Trimming left V 7 bases short and J 1 base short, with 8 bases between. This CDR3 region has 13 residues. CDR3 sequence: CASTDSSNQPQHF. In DNA form, the CDR3 reads TGTGCCAGCACGGACAGCAGCAATCAGCCCCAGCATTTT.

V and J are TRBV29-1 and TRBJ2-1; D may be TRBD1 or TRBD2 (5 bases each). Germline-derived CDR1 and CDR2 are SQVTM and ANQGSEA. Trimming took off 7 bases at V and 6 bases at J, with 13 bases between the two ends. The CDR3 loop spans 12 amino acids. CDR3 protein: CSGDRGVNEQFF. CDR3 coding DNA: TGCAGCGGGGACCGGGGTGTCAATGAGCAGTTCTTC.

DNA for the CDR3: TGCGCCAGCAGCCTTGAGGGGACAGGGCAAACCTACGAGCAGTACTTC. This translates into CASSLEGTGQTYEQYF. V gene TRBV4-1 combines with J gene TRBJ2-5; the match to TRBD1 covers 9 bases. TRBJ2-7 matches the DNA end more closely, so the J call is doubtful. The germline V gene encodes CDR1 MGHRA and CDR2 YSYEKL. CDR3 size: 16 residues.

J is TRBJ1-1 and V is TRBV6-1; weak D call: TRBD1 (6 bases). V lost 6 bases, J lost 0 bases, and 11 bases lay in between. Germline V CDR1 and CDR2: MNHNS, SASEGT. The CDR3 sequence is 14 residues long. The CDR3 loop reads CASRYRVLNTEAFF. DNA for the CDR3: TGTGCCAGCAGGTACAGGGTACTGAACACTGAAGCTTTCTTT.

The chain has TRBV28 and TRBJ2-7; 8 nucleotides align to TRBD2. With 7 bases clipped from V and 5 bases from J, the junction kept 16 bases outside the gene matches. The V gene's germline CDR1 is MDHEN and CDR2 SYDVKM. The CDR3 covers 16 residues. The CDR3 here is CASTFGGRGVEHEQYF. As DNA, the CDR3 is TGTGCCAGCACCTTCGGGGGGCGGGGGGTAGAACACGAGCAGTACTTC.

The chain uses TRBV4-2 and TRBJ2-5, with D possibly TRBD2 on 6 matching bases. V gave up 1 base and J gave up 3 bases, with 12 bases separating them. Germline values: CDR1 LGHNA, CDR2 YNFKEQ. This CDR3 spans 15 amino acids. The CDR3 bases are TGTGCCAGCAGCCAAGGGCCTAGCGTGGAAGAGACCCAGTACTTC. It yields the protein CASSQGPSVEETQYF.

V is TRBV4-1 and J is TRBJ2-7; D gene ambiguous. CDR3 size: 14 residues. The germline V gene encodes CDR1 MGHRA and CDR2 YSYEKL. Trimming stripped 1 base from V and 3 bases from J, with 10 bases between. This CDR3 is CASSQVAPNYEQYF. Written as DNA, the CDR3 is TGCGCCAGCAGCCAAGTAGCACCGAACTACGAGCAGTACTTC.

This chain uses TRBV19 with TRBJ2-6, with 8 bases matching TRBD1. Germline values: CDR1 LNHDA, CDR2 SQIVND (reference sequence). V gave up 4 bases and J gave up 3 bases; unmatched junction bases: 2. CDR3 length: 15 amino acids. CDR3 DNA sequence: TGTGCCAGTAGTAGGGACAGGATTGGGGCCAACGTCCTGACTTTC. This encodes CASSRDRIGANVLTF.

This chain joins TRBV6-5 and TRBJ2-3, with D possibly TRBD2 on 6 matching bases. Germline V gene data show CDR1 as MNHEY and CDR2 as SVGAGI. V lost 10 bases and J lost 10, with 24 bases in between. The CDR3 is 14 residues long. CDR3 region: CATALADPKRAQYF. Here the CDR3 DNA reads TGTGCCACCGCCTTAGCGGACCCGAAAAGGGCGCAGTATTTT.

Only one count was recorded for this clone. This chain joins TRBV2 and TRBJ2-2; either TRBD1 or TRBD2 may supply D (6 bases each). CDR3 length: 15 amino acids. CDR1 and CDR2 from the germline V gene are SNHLY and FYNNEI. Trimming stripped 7 bases from V and 1 base from J, with 13 bases between. The chain's CDR3 is CASTEGGLNTGELFF. The CDR3 DNA follows: TGTGCCAGCACCGAGGGGGGCTTGAACACCGGGGAGCTGTTTTTT.

This clone was recorded a few times. The chain is built from TRBV13 and TRBJ2-7; 7 nucleotides match TRBD1. J gave up 5 bases and V 0 bases, and 4 bases lay outside the gene matches. CDR3 size: 14 residues. From germline, CDR1 is PRHDT and CDR2 FYEKMQ (reference sequence). In nucleotides, the CDR3 is TGTGCCAGCAGCTTAGGAGGGGGCGCCAACGAGCAGTACTTC. Translation: CASSLGGGANEQYF. Complete variable domain (other parts from reference TRBV13 and TRBJ2-7): AAGVIQSPRHLIKEKRETATLKCYPIPRHDTVYWYQQGPGQDPQFLISFYEKMQSDKGSIPDRFSAQQFSDYHSELNMSSLELGDSALYFCASSLGGGANEQYFGPGTRLTVT.

The J gene is TRBJ1-6, the V gene TRBV21-1. TRBV21-1 is given as a pseudogene. CDR3 size: 17 residues. The CDR3 DNA follows: TGTGCCAGCAGCAAAAGGGCGTGGGGACCCTATAATTCACCCCTCCACTTT. Encoded protein: CASSKRAWGPYNSPLHF.

The chain employs TRBV5-4 and TRBJ1-6; 8 bases fit TRBD1. The CDR3 consists of 15 residues. Per germline, CDR1 SGHNT and CDR2 YYREEE (reference sequence). With 4 bases clipped from V and 5 bases from J, the junction kept 5 bases outside the gene matches. The CDR3 nucleotides are TGTGCCAGCAGCGCGGACAGGGAGGATAATTCACCCCTCCACTTT. This encodes CASSADREDNSPLHF.